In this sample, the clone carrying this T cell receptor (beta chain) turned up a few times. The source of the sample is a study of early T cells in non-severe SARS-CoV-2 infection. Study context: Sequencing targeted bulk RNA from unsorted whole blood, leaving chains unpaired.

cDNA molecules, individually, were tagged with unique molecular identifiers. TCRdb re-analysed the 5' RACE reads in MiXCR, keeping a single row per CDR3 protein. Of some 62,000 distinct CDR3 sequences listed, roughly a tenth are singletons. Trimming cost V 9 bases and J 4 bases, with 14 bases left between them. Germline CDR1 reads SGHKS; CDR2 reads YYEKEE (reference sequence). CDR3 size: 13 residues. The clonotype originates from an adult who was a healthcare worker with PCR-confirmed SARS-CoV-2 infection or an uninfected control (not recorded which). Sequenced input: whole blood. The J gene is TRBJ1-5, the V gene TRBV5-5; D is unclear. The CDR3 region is CATAGGVNQPQHF. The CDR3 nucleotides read TGTGCCACTGCAGGTGGCGTAAATCAGCCCCAGCATTTT.